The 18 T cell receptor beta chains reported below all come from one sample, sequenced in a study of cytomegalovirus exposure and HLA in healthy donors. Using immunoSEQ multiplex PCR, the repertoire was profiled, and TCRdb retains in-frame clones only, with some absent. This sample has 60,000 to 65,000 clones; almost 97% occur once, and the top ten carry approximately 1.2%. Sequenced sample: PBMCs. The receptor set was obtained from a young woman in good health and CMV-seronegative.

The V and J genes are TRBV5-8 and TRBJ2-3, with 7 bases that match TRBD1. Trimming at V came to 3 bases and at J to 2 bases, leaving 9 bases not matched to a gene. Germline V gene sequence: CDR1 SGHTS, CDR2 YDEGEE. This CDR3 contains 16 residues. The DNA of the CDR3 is TGTGCCAGCAGCTCAGACCAGGGGGTGGTCACAGATACGCAGTATTTT. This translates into CASSSDQGVVTDTQYF.

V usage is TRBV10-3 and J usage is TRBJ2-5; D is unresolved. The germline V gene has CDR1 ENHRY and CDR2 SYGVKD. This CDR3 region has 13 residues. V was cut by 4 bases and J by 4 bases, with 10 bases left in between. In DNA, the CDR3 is TGTGCCATCAGTGGCCTGGCCCCAGAGACCCAGTACTTC. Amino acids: CAISGLAPETQYF.

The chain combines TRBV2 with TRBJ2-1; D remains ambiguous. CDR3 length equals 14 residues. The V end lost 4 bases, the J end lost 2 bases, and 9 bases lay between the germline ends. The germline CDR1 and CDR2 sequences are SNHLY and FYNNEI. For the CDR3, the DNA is TGTGCCAGCAGTGTGGGCCTCACCTACAATGAGCAGTTCTTC. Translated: CASSVGLTYNEQFF. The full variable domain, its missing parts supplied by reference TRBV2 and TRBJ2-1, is EPEVTQTPSHQVTQMGQEVILRCVPISNHLYFYWYRQILGQKVEFLVSFYNNEISEKSEIFDDQFSVERPDGSNFTLKIRSTKLEDSAMYFCASSVGLTYNEQFFGPGTRLTVL.

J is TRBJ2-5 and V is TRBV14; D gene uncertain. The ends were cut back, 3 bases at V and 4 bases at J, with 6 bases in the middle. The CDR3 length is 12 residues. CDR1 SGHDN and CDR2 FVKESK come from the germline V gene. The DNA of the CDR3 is TGTGCCAGCAGCCAGGGCTCAGAGACCCAGTACTTC. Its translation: CASSQGSETQYF.

As DNA, the CDR3 is TGTGCCAGCAGCTGGGGGACTACTGACAAAAACATTCAGTACTTC. Amino acids: CASSWGTTDKNIQYF. V and J are TRBV5-6 and TRBJ2-4; 7 bases match TRBD2. The germline CDR1 and CDR2 sequences are SGHDT and YYEEEE. The V and J ends lost 3 bases and 3 bases, in that order; junction bases with no gene match: 6. The CDR3 covers 15 residues.

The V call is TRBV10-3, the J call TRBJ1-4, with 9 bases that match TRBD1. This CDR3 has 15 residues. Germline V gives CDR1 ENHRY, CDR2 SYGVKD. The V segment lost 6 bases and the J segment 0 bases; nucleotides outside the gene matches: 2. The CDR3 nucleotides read TGTGCCATCAGGGGGACAGGGACAACTAATGAAAAACTGTTTTTT. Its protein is CAIRGTGTTNEKLFF.

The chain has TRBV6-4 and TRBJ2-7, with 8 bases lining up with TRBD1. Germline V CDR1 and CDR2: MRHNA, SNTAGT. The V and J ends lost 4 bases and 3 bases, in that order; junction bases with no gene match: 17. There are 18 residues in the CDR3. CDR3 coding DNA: TGTGCCAGCAGTGTCCACTCCGCCCGACCGGGACAGGTCTACGAGCAGTACTTC. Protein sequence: CASSVHSARPGQVYEQYF.

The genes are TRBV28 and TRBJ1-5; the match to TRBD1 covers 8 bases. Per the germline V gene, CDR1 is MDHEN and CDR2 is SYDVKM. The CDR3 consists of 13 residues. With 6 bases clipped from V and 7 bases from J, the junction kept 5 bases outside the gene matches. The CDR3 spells CASRVAGGQPQHF. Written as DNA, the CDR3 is TGTGCCAGCAGGGTGGCAGGGGGCCAGCCCCAGCATTTT.

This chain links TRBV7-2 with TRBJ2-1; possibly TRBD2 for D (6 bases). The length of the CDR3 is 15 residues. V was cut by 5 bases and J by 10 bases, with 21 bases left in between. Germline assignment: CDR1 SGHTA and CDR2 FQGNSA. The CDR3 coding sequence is TGTGCCAGCAGCCCTGGGGGACTGAGGGGCGGGGAGCAGTTCTTC. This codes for CASSPGGLRGGEQFF.

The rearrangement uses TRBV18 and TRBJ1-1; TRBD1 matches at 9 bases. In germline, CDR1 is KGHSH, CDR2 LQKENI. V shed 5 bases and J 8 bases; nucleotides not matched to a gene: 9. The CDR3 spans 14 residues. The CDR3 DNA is TGTGCCAGCTCAACACGGACAGGGGCTGGGGAAGCTTTCTTT. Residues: CASSTRTGAGEAFF. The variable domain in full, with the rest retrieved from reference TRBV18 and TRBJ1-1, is NAGVMQNPRHLVRRRGQEARLRCSPMKGHSHVYWYRQLPEEGLKFMVYLQKENIIDESGMPKERFSAEFPKEGPSILRIQQVVRGDSAAYFCASSTRTGAGEAFFGQGTRLTVV.

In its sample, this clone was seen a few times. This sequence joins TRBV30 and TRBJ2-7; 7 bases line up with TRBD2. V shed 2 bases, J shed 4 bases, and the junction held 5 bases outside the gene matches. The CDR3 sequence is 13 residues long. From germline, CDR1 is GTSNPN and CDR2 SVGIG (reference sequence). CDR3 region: CAWSPPGGYEQYF. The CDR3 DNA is TGTGCCTGGAGTCCCCCCGGGGGGTACGAGCAGTACTTC.

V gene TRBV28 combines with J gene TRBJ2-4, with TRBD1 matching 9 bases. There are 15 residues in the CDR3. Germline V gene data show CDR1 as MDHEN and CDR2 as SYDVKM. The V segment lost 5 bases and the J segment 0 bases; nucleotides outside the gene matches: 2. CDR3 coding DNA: TGTGCCAGCAGTCGGGACAGGGTAGCCAAAAACATTCAGTACTTC. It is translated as CASSRDRVAKNIQYF.

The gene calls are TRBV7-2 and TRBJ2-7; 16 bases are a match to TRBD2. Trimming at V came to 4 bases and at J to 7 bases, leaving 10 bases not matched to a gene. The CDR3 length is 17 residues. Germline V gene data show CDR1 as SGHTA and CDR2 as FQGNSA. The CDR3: CASSSAGLAGGLGEQYF. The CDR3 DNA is TGTGCCAGCAGCTCAGCGGGACTAGCGGGAGGGCTTGGAGAGCAGTACTTC.

The CDR3, as DNA: TGTGCCAGCAGCCCCGGGGGGAATGAGCAGTTCTTC. Translation: CASSPGGNEQFF. The chain couples TRBV7-3 to TRBJ2-1; TRBD2 matches 7 bases. After removal of 5 bases from V and 7 bases from J, the junction contained 2 bases not matched to a gene. Germline loops: CDR1 SGHTA, CDR2 FQGTGA. The CDR3 is 12 residues long.

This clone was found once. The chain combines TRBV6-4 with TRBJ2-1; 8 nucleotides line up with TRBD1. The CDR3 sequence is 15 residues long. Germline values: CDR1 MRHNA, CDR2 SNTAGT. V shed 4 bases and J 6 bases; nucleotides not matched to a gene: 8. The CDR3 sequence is CASSASQGAGNEQFF. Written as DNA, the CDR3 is TGTGCCAGCAGTGCTTCCCAGGGGGCGGGCAATGAGCAGTTCTTC.

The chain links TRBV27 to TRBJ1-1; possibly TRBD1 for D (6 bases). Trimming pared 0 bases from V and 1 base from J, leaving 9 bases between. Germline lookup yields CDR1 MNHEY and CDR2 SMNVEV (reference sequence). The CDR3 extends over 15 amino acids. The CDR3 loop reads CASSLSVRGNTEAFF. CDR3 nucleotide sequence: TGTGCCAGCAGTTTATCTGTCAGGGGGAACACTGAAGCTTTCTTT.

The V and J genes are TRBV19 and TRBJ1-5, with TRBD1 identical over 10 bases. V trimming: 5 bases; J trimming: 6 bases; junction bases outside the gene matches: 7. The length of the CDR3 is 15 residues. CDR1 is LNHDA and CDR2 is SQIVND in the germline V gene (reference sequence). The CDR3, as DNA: TGTGCCAGTAGTCGCCGGGACAGGGGCCGTCAGCCCCAGCATTTT. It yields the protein CASSRRDRGRQPQHF.

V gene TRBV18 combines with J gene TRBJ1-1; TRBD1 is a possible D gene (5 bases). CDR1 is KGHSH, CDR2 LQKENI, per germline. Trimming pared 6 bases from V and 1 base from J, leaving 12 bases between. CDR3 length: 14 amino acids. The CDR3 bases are TGTGCCAGCTCGCGGGGGGACGGGAACACTGAAGCTTTCTTT. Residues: CASSRGDGNTEAFF.